The clone carrying this T cell receptor (beta chain) was detected only a few times. Its antigen is as yet unknown. For CDR3 and TCR beta VDJ profiling, genomic DNA was the template used. TCRdb re-called the reads with MiXCR, one entry per CDR3 protein. The sample has about half a million distinct CDR3 sequences, 25% to 40% seen once. The data were obtained in a study of CD8+CD57+ T cells in acquired aplastic anemia. CD8+CD57+ cell expansion, shown by flow cytometry, had occurred in the patients selected for sequencing. Patients, without exception, had severe acquired aplastic anemia. Whole-study results and caveats: Patients had around 30 CD8+ CDR3 sequences in common with controls (the shared set). In CD8+ cells, Simpson's diversity showed no significant difference between patients and controls.

CDR1 is SGHTA, CDR2 FQGNSA, per germline. Deletions cut 7 bases from V and 7 bases from J, with 22 bases between. CDR3 size: 15 residues. Sequenced input: sorted CD4+, CD8+, or CD8+CD57+ T cells (not recorded which) from PBMCs. V usage is TRBV7-2 and J usage is TRBJ1-2; weak D call: TRBD1 (5 bases). This TCR derives from a human donor with aplastic anemia. CDR3 amino acids: CASNPQPGGILGYTF. The CDR3, as DNA: TGTGCCAGCAACCCCCAACCCGGGGGAATTCTTGGCTACACCTTC.